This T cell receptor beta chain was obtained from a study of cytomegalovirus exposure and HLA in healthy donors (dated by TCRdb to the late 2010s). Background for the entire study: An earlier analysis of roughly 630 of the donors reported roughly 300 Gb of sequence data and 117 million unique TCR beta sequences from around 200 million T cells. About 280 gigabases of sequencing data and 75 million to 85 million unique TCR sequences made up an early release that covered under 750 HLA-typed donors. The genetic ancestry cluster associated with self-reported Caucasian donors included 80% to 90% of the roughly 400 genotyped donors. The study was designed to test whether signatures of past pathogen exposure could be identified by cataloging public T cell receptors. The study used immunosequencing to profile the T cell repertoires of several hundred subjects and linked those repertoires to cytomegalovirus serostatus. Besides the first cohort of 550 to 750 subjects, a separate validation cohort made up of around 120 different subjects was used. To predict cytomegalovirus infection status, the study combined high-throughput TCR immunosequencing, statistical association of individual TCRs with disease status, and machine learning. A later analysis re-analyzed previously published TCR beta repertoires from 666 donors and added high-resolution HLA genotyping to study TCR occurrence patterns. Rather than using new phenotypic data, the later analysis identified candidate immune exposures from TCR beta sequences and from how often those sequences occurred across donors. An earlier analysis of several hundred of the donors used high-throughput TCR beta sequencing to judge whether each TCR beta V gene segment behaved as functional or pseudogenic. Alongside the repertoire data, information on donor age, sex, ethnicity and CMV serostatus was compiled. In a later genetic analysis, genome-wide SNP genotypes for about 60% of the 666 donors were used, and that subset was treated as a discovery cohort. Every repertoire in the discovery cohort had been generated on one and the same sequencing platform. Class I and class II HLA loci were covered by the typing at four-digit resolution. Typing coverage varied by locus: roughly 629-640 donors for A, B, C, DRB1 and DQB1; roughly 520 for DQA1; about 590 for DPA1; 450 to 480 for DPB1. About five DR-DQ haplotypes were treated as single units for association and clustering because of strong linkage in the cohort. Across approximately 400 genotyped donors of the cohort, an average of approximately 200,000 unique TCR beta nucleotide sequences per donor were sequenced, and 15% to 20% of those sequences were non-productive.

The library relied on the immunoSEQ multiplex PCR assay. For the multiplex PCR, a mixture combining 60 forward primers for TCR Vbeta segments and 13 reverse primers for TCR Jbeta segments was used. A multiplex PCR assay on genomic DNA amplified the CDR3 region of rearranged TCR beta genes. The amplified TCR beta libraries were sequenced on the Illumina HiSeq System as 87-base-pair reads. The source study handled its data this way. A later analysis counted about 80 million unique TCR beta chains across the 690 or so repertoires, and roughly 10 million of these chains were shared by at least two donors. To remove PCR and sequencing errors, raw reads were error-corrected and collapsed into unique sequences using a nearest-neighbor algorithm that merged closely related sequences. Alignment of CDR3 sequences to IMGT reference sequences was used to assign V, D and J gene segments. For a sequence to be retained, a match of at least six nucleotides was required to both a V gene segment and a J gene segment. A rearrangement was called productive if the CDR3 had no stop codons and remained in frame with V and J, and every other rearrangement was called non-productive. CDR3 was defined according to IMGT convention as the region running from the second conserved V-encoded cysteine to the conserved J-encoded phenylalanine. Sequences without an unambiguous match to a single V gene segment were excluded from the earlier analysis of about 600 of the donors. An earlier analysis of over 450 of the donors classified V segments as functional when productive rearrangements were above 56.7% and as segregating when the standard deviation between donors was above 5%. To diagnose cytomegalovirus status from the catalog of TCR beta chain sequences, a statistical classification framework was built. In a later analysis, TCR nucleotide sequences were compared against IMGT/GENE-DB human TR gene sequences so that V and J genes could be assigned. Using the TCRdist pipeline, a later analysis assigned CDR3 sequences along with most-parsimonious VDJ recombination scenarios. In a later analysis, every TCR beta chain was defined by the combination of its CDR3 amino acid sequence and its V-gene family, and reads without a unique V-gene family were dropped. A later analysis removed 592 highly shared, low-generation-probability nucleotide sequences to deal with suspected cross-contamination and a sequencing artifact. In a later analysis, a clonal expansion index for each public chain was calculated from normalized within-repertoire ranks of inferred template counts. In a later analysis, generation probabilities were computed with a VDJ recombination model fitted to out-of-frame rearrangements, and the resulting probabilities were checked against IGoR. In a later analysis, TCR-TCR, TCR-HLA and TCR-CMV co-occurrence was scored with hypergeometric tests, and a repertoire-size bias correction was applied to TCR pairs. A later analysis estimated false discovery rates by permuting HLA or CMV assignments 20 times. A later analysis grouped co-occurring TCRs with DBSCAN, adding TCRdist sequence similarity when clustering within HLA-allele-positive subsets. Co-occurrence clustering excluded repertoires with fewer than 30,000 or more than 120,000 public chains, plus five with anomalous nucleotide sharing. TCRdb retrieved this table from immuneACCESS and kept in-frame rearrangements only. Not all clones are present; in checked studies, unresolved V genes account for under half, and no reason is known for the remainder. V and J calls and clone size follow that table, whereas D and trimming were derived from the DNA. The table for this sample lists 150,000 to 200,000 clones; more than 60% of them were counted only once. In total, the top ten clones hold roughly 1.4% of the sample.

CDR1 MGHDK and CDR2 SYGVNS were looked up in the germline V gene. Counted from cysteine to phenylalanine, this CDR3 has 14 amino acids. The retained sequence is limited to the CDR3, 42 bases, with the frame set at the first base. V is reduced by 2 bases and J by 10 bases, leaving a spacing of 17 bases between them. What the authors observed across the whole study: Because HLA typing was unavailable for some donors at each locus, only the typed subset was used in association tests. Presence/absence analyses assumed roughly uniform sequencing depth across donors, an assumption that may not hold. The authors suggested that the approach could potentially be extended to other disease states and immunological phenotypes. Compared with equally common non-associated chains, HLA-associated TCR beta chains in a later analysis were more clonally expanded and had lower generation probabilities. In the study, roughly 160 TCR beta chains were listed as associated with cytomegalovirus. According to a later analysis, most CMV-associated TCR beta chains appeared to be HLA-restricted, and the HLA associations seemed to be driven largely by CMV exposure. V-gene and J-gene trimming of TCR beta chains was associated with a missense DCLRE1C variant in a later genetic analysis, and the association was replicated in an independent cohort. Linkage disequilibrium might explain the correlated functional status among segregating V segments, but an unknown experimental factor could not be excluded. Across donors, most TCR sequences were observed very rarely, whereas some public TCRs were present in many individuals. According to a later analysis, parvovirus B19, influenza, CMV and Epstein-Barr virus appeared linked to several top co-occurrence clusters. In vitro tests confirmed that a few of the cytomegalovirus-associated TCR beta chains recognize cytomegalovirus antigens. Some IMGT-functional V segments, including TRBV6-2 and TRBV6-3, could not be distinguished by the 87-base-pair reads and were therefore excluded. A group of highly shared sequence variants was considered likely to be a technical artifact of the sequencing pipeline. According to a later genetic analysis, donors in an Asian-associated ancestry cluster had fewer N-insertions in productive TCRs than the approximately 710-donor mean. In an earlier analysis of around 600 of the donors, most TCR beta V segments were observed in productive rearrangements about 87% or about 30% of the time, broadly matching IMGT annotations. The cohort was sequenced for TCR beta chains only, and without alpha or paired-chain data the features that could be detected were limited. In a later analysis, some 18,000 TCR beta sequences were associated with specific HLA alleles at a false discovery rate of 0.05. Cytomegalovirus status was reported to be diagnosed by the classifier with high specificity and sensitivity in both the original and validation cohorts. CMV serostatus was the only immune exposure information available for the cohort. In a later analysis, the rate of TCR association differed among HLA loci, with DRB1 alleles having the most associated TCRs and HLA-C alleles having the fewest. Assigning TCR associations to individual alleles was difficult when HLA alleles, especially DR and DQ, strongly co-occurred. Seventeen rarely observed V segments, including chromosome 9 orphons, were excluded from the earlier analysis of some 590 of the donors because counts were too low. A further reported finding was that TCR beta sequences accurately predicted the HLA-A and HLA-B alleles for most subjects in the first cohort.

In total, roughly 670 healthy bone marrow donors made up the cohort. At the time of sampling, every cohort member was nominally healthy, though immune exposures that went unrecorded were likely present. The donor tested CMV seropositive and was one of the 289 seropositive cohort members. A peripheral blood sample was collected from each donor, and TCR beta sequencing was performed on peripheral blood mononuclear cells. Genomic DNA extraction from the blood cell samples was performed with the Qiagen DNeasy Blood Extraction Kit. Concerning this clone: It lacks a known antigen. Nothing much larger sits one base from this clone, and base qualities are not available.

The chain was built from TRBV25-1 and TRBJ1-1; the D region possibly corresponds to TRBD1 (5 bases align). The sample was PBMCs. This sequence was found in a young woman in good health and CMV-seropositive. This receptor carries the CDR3 CASSEERGNRRAFF. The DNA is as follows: TGTGCCAGCAGTGAAGAAAGGGGAAACAGACGAGCTTTCTTT.